The rows below give T cell receptor beta chains drawn from one sample of a study of immune cell composition in non-small cell lung cancer. Assay used: immunoSEQ multiplex PCR; TCRdb lists only in-frame clones, some missing. The sample includes nearly 7,000 clones, about four fifths of them seen just once. The sequencing input was non-adjacent lung tissue. These receptors came from a human donor with non-small cell lung cancer. Each CDR3 is given with its conserved first and last residue. A D gene is named only where the DNA matches it firmly. Expanded clones are given a class, and other clones once, few, many or no size at all.

>TRBV7-2|TRBJ1-2|NA|TRBD1
TGTGCCAGCAGCCCCGACAGGGGGCATGTTCTTGGTGGCTACACCTTC
CASSPDRGHVLGGYTF
>TRBV9|TRBJ2-7|NA|NA
TGTGCCAGCAGCGTAGGGCAGTCCCTTGACGAGCAGTACTTC
CASSVGQSLDEQYF
>TRBV19|TRBJ2-1|NA|NA
TGTGCCAGTAGTACCCTATATGAGCAGTTCTTC
CASSTLYEQFF
>TRBV18|TRBJ2-3|NA|NA
TGTGCCAGCTCCCCCTTAGGGCAGGCGAGAAGCACAGATACGCAGTATTTT
CASSPLGQARSTDTQYF
>TRBV6-5|TRBJ1-1|few|NA
TGTGCCAGCAGTGGCCCACTGAACACTGAAGCTTTCTTT
CASSGPLNTEAFF
>TRBV7-6|TRBJ1-3|NA|NA
TGTGCCAGCAGCCGGACGGGACTCCACACGGGCTCTGGAAACACCATATATTTT
CASSRTGLHTGSGNTIYF
>TRBV28|TRBJ2-7|NA|NA
TGTGCCAGCAGTTCCGGGCCGATGAATTCCTACGAGCAGTACTTC
CASSSGPMNSYEQYF
>TRBV27|TRBJ1-2|NA|NA
TGTGCCAGCAGTTCGGGACTGGACTATGGCTACACCTTC
CASSSGLDYGYTF
>TRBV19|TRBJ1-4|NA|NA
TGTGCCAGTAGATCAGGGAATTTACCTAATGAAAAACTGTTTTTT
CASRSGNLPNEKLFF
>TRBV7-3|TRBJ1-1|NA|NA
TGTGCCAGCAGCTTCCTTACTATCACAGGGACTGAAGCTTTCTTT
CASSFLTITGTEAFF
>TRBV2|TRBJ2-1|NA|TRBD2
TGTGCCAGCCAAGGAGAGAGTAGCGGGGGGGCGGGGCAGTTCTTC
CASQGESSGGAGQFF
>TRBV30|TRBJ1-2|once|NA
TGTGCCTGGGGGCTATACTCTAACTATGGCTACACCTTC
CAWGLYSNYGYTF
>TRBV12-2|TRBJ1-5|once|NA
TGTGCAAGTCGCTTAGCTTTCTCAACAGCCCACAATCAGCCCCAGCATTTT
CASRLAFSTAHNQPQHF